These T cell receptor beta chains were read from a single sample in a study of cytomegalovirus exposure and HLA in healthy donors. TCRdb keeps only in-frame clones here, not all; method: immunoSEQ multiplex PCR. The repertoire includes approximately 70,000 clones, 70% of them detected once, and more than 7.5% sits in the top ten. The specimen was PBMCs. These receptor sequences come from a woman aged 45-65 years in good health and CMV-seropositive. Both conserved end residues are part of each CDR3. A D gene is named only where the DNA matches it firmly. Expanded clones get a size class; other rows say once, few or many, or leave the size out.

j_call	d_call	clone_size	v_call	cdr3_aa	cdr3_nt
TRBJ1-5	-	-	TRBV30	CAWSGAAPNQPQHF	TGTGCCTGGAGTGGGGCCGCGCCTAATCAGCCCCAGCATTTT
TRBJ1-2	-	-	TRBV27	CASRYAEGGYTF	TGTGCCAGCCGATACGCTGAGGGAGGCTACACCTTC
TRBJ2-7	TRBD1	few	TRBV11-2	CASSTGTGGYEQYF	TGTGCCAGCAGTACGGGGACAGGGGGCTACGAGCAGTACTTC
TRBJ1-3	-	few	TRBV30	CAWSSGNGNTIYF	TGTGCCTGGAGTAGCGGGAATGGAAACACCATATATTTT
TRBJ1-4	TRBD1	-	TRBV6-5	CASRQGAVGEKLFF	TGTGCCAGCCGACAGGGGGCGGTTGGTGAAAAACTGTTTTTT
TRBJ2-7	-	-	TRBV30	CAWGSSYEQYF	TGTGCCTGGGGGAGCTCCTACGAGCAGTACTTC
TRBJ1-1	-	-	TRBV27	CASSLYMNTEAFF	TGTGCCAGCAGTTTATACATGAACACTGAAGCTTTCTTT
TRBJ2-7	-	-	TRBV7-9	CASTSGDEQYF	-
TRBJ1-1	TRBD1	-	TRBV6-1	CASSELTGWNTEAFF	TGTGCCAGCAGTGAACTGACAGGGTGGAACACTGAAGCTTTCTTT
TRBJ1-2	-	-	TRBV28	CASSFPEGSGRIYGYTF	TGTGCCAGCAGTTTCCCCGAGGGGTCAGGGAGGATCTATGGCTACACCTTC
TRBJ1-2	TRBD1	-	TRBV28	CASSSPQGAGTF	TGTGCCAGCAGTTCCCCGCAGGGGGCCGGTACCTTC
TRBJ2-5	-	-	TRBV7-2	CASSSRQVRGETQYF	TGTGCCAGCAGCTCACGACAGGTCAGAGGGGAGACCCAGTACTTC
TRBJ2-1	-	-	TRBV6-1	CASSEVAGYNEQFF	TGTGCCAGCAGTGAAGTGGCAGGATACAATGAGCAGTTCTTC
TRBJ1-5	-	-	TRBV9	CASSVASLGLSNQPQHF	TGTGCCAGCAGCGTAGCGTCGTTAGGACTTAGCAATCAGCCCCAGCATTTT
TRBJ2-7	TRBD2	-	TRBV7-3	CASSPLGTSGSTEQYF	TGTGCCAGCAGCCCCCTAGGGACTAGCGGGAGTACAGAGCAGTACTTC
TRBJ2-3	-	-	TRBV5-1	CASSLDPRGQYF	TGCGCCAGCAGCTTGGACCCCAGGGGGCAGTATTTT
TRBJ1-2	-	-	TRBV27	CASSLYLGTDGGNYTF	TGTGCCAGCAGTTTATATTTAGGGACGGATGGAGGGAACTACACCTTC
TRBJ1-1	TRBD1	-	TRBV18	CASSPVRQGMNTEAFF	TGTGCCAGCTCACCAGTTCGACAGGGGATGAACACTGAAGCTTTCTTT
TRBJ2-5	TRBD2	-	TRBV5-1	CASSGTSGSETQYF	TGCGCCAGCAGCGGGACTAGCGGGTCAGAGACCCAGTACTTC
TRBJ2-5	-	-	TRBV19	CASSIEQTNLQETQYF	TGTGCCAGTAGTATAGAGCAGACAAACTTACAAGAGACCCAGTACTTC
TRBJ2-1	-	-	TRBV6-6	CASSTPGTKYNEQFF	TGTGCCAGCAGTACCCCCGGGACAAAATACAATGAGCAGTTCTTC
TRBJ1-2	-	-	TRBV19	CASSMVARTNGYTF	TGTGCCAGTAGTATGGTCGCGAGAACCAATGGCTACACCTTC
TRBJ1-1	TRBD1	-	TRBV28	CASSPGQGAYTEAFF	TGTGCCAGCAGTCCCGGACAGGGGGCGTACACTGAAGCTTTCTTT
TRBJ2-1	-	once	TRBV6-7	CASSPIADRDGNEQFF	TGTGCCAGCAGTCCCATAGCGGATCGGGATGGCAATGAGCAGTTCTTC
TRBJ2-1	-	-	TRBV4-3	CASSQDSLVIYNEQFF	TGCGCCAGCAGCCAAGATTCCCTAGTAATCTACAATGAGCAGTTCTTC
TRBJ1-1	-	few	TRBV25-1	CASRRGLDTEAFF	TGTGCCAGCAGGCGGGGGTTGGACACTGAAGCTTTCTTT
TRBJ2-2	-	few	TRBV19	CASSTPRRGRLTGELFF	TGTGCCAGTAGTACCCCTCGGAGGGGTAGGTTGACCGGGGAGCTGTTTTTT
TRBJ1-1	-	-	TRBV20-1	CSAPTSLVAFF	TGCAGTGCCCCCACTTCACTTGTAGCTTTCTTT
TRBJ1-2	-	-	TRBV28	CASTQGSFRGYTF	TGTGCCAGCACCCAGGGTTCATTCCGGGGCTACACCTTC
TRBJ2-7	-	-	TRBV28	CASSLDRSVEQYF	TGTGCCAGCAGTTTAGACAGATCGGTCGAGCAGTACTTC
TRBJ1-3	-	-	TRBV6-5	CASSYSLGGSGNTIYF	TGTGCCAGCAGTTACTCGTTAGGGGGCTCTGGAAACACCATATATTTT
TRBJ1-4	TRBD1	-	TRBV7-2	CASSPQGVSEKLFF	TGTGCCAGCAGCCCACAGGGGGTTTCTGAGAAACTGTTTTTT
TRBJ2-1	TRBD1	-	TRBV29-1	CSADRASYNEQFF	TGCAGCGCAGACAGGGCGTCCTACAATGAGCAGTTCTTC
TRBJ1-1	-	-	TRBV10-3	CAITQGGSYFEEAFF	TGTGCCATCACCCAAGGGGGAAGTTACTTCGAAGAAGCTTTCTTT
TRBJ1-5	-	-	TRBV5-1	CASSPTGIDSNQPQHF	TGCGCCAGCAGCCCTACCGGTATTGATAGCAATCAGCCCCAGCATTTT
TRBJ2-1	TRBD2	-	TRBV30	CAWDSGGSYNEQFF	TGTGCCTGGGATAGCGGGGGCTCCTACAATGAGCAGTTCTTC
TRBJ1-3	-	-	TRBV5-6	CASSQIAREGNTIYF	TGTGCCAGCAGCCAGATCGCCAGGGAAGGAAACACCATATATTTT
TRBJ1-4	-	-	TRBV6-5	CASSYSRGEKLFF	TGTGCCAGCAGTTACTCACGGGGGGAAAAACTGTTTTTT
TRBJ2-7	-	-	TRBV6-5	CASSYSTGISYEQYF	TGTGCCAGCAGTTACTCGACCGGGATTTCCTACGAGCAGTACTTC
TRBJ2-1	TRBD1	-	TRBV27	CASSPRDRYYNEQFF	TGTGCCAGCTCCCCGCGGGACAGGTACTACAATGAGCAGTTCTTC
TRBJ2-3	-	-	TRBV6-5	CASSQSGSTDTQYF	TGTGCCAGCAGTCAGTCGGGGAGCACAGATACGCAGTATTTT
TRBJ2-1	TRBD2	-	TRBV27	CATWTSEKFNEQFF	TGTGCCACCTGGACTAGCGAGAAGTTCAATGAGCAGTTCTTC
TRBJ2-7	TRBD1	-	TRBV4-1	CASSQHGTGLDEQYF	TGCGCCAGCAGCCAACACGGGACAGGGTTGGACGAGCAGTACTTC
TRBJ2-1	TRBD2	few	TRBV2	CASSEGTSGHNEQFF	TGTGCCAGCAGTGAAGGGACTAGCGGACACAATGAGCAGTTCTTC
TRBJ1-2	-	-	TRBV6-5	CASSRGAAWYGYTF	TGTGCCAGCAGTCGGGGGGCAGCATGGTATGGCTACACCTTC
TRBJ2-3	TRBD2	-	TRBV27	CASSLRLAGAFPQYF	TGTGCCAGCAGTTTAAGGCTAGCGGGAGCTTTTCCGCAGTATTTT
TRBJ1-2	-	-	TRBV5-6	CASSFVGGVGYTF	TGTGCCAGCAGCTTCGTCGGGGGGGTCGGCTACACCTTC
TRBJ1-5	-	-	TRBV5-1	CASSLEGLSSNQPQHF	TGCGCCAGCAGCTTGGAGGGGTTAAGCAGCAATCAGCCCCAGCATTTT
TRBJ1-1	-	-	TRBV5-1	CASSQYEGTEAFF	TGCGCCAGCAGCCAATACGAGGGAACTGAAGCTTTCTTT
TRBJ2-7	-	few	TRBV11-1	CASSAVAGPLEQYF	TGTGCCAGCAGCGCCGTGGCAGGGCCACTCGAGCAGTACTTC
TRBJ2-7	TRBD2	-	TRBV5-1	CASRGGGASSYEQYF	TGCGCCAGCAGGGGCGGGGGGGCTAGCTCCTACGAGCAGTACTTC
TRBJ1-2	-	-	TRBV6-6	CASSYRGYGYTF	TGTGCCAGCAGTTACCGAGGGTATGGCTACACCTTC
TRBJ1-1	TRBD1	-	TRBV6-5	CASSRQGRGGTEAFF	TGTGCCAGCAGCCGACAGGGGCGGGGGGGGACTGAAGCTTTCTTT
TRBJ2-3	-	-	TRBV6-5	CASALGDTQYF	TGTGCCAGCGCCCTAGGAGATACGCAGTATTTT
TRBJ2-7	-	-	TRBV6-5	CASSYSAPLNDYEQYF	TGTGCCAGCAGTTACTCGGCCCCGTTAAACGACTACGAGCAGTACTTC
TRBJ2-3	TRBD2	-	TRBV7-6	CASSLVGSGVIADTQYF	TGTGCCAGCAGCTTAGTTGGTAGCGGGGTGATAGCAGATACGCAGTATTTT
TRBJ1-2	-	-	TRBV7-2	CASSLGGAGERRGYTF	TGTGCCAGCAGCTTAGGGGGAGCCGGCGAACGGAGAGGCTACACCTTC
TRBJ2-7	-	once	TRBV11-2	CASSWSGQPYEQYF	TGTGCCAGCAGCTGGTCGGGACAACCGTACGAGCAGTACTTC